This TCR beta chain is from a study of cytomegalovirus exposure and HLA in healthy donors. CDR1 is SGHVS, CDR2 FNYEAQ, per germline. J gave up 4 bases and V 7 bases, and 8 bases lay outside the gene matches. This CDR3 spans 14 amino acids. Regarding the study as a whole: It was 164 TCR beta chains that were listed as cytomegalovirus-associated.

The PCR used 60 Vbeta and 13 Jbeta primers. TCRdb keeps only in-frame clones here, not all; method: immunoSEQ multiplex PCR. The data show 70,000 or so clones, and the top ten clones hold roughly 0.8%. Concerning this clone itself: Antigen unknown.

Sequences were obtained from PBMCs. J is TRBJ2-7 and V is TRBV7-6; TRBD1 matches 9 bases. This clonotype originated in a boy aged 5-17 years in good health and CMV-seronegative. CDR3 sequence reads: CASTSLGQGYEQYF. CDR3 bases: TGTGCCAGCACCTCCCTGGGACAGGGTTACGAGCAGTACTTC.